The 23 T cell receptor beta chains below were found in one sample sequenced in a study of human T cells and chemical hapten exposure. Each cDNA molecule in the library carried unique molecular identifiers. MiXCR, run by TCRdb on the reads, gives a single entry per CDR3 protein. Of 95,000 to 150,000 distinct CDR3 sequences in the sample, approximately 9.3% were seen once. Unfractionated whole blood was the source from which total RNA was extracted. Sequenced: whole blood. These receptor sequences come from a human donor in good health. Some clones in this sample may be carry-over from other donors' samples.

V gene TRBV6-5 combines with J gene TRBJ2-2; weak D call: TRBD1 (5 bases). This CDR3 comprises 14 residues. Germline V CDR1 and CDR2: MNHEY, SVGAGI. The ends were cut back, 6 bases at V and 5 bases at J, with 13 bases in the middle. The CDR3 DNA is TGTGCCAGCAGATCGATAAGGGGTACCGGGGAGCTGTTTTTT. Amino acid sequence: CASRSIRGTGELFF.

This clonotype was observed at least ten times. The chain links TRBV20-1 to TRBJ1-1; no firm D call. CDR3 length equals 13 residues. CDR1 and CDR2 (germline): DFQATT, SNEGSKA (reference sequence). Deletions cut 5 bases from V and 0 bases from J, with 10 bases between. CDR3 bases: TGCAGTGCTCCGGAAAACATGAACACTGAAGCTTTCTTT. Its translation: CSAPENMNTEAFF.

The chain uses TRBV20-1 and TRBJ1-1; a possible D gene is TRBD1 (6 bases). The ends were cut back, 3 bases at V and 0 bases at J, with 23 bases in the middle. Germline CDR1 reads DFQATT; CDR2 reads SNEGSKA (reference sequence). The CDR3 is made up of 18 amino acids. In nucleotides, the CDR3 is TGCAGTGCTAGTGGTTTAACAGGGACTCTTTCGGTGAACACTGAAGCTTTCTTT. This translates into CSASGLTGTLSVNTEAFF.

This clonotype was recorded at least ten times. CDR3 DNA: TGCAGTGCTAGAGAGTTCTTGGGGCAGGGTATCACCCCTTACGAGCAGTACTTC. Its translation is CSAREFLGQGITPYEQYF. The chain carries TRBV20-1 and TRBJ2-7, with a tentative D call TRBD1 (5 bases). Germline loops: CDR1 DFQATT, CDR2 SNEGSKA (reference sequence). CDR3 length: 18 amino acids. V was shortened by 0 bases and J by 4 bases, with 25 bases between the two germline ends.

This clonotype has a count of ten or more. CDR3 bases: TGCAGTGCTAGGGGGTGGGGAAACACCATATATTTT. Encoded protein: CSARGWGNTIYF. The genes are TRBV20-1 and TRBJ1-3; the D is unclear. There are 12 residues in the CDR3. CDR1 DFQATT and CDR2 SNEGSKA come from the germline V gene (reference sequence). V lost 3 bases to trimming and J lost 4 bases, with 7 bases between them.

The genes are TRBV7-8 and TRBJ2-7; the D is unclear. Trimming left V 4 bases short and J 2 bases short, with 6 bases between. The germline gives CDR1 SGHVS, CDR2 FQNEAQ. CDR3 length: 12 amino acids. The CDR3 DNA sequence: TGTGCCAGCAGCTCGGTCCCCTACGAGCAGTACTTC. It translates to CASSSVPYEQYF.

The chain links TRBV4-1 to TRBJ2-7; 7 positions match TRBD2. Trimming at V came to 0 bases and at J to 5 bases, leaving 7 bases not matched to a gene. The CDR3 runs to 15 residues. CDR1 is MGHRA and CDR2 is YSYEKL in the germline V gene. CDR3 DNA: TGCGCCAGCAGCCAAGAAGGAGCGGGATTGAACGAGCAGTACTTC. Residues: CASSQEGAGLNEQYF.

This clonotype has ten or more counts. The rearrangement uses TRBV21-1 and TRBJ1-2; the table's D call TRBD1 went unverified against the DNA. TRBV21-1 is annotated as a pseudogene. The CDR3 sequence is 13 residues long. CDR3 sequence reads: CAATIRVNYGYTF. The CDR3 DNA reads TGTGCCGCCACCATCAGGGTTAACTATGGCTACACCTTC.

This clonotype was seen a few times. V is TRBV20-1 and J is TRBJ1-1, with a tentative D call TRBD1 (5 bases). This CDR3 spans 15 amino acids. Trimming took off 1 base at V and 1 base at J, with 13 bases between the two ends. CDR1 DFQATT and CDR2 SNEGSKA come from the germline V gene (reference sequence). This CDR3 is CSARVGVGTNTEAFF. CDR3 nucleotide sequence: TGCAGTGCTAGAGTAGGGGTTGGCACGAACACTGAAGCTTTCTTT.

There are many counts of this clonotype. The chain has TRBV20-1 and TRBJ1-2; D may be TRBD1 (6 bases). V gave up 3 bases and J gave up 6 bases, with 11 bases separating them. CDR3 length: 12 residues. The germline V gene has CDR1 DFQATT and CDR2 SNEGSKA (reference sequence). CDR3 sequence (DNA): TGCAGTGCTAGCCGGGGGGGCGATGGCTACACCTTC. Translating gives CSASRGGDGYTF.

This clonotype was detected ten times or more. Here the CDR3 reads CASSYSYQDEAFF. CDR3 nucleotide sequence: TGTGCCAGCAGTTACTCTTATCAGGATGAAGCTTTCTTT. This chain joins TRBV6-2 or TRBV6-3 and TRBJ1-1; D unclear. This CDR3 region has 13 residues. V gave up 0 bases and J gave up 7 bases, with 9 bases separating them. Germline CDR1 reads MNHEY; CDR2 reads SVGEGT.

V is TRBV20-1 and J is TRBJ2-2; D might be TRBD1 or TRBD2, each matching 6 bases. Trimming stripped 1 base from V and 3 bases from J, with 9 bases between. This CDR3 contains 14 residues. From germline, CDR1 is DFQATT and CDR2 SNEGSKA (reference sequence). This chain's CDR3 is CSARGGADTGELFF. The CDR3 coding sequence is TGCAGTGCTAGAGGGGGGGCCGACACCGGGGAGCTGTTTTTT.

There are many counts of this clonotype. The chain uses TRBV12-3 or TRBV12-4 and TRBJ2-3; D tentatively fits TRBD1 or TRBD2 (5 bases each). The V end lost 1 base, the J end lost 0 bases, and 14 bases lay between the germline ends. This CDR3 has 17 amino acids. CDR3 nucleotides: TGTGCCAGCAGTTTAGAATCGAGGGGACCTAGCACAGATACGCAGTATTTT. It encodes CASSLESRGPSTDTQYF.

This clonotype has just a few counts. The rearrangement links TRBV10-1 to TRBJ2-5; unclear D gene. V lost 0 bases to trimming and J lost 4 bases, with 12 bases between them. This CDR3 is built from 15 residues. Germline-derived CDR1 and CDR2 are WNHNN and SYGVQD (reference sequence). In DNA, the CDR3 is TGCGCCAGCAGTGAGTCATCCTGGGCCATAGAGACCCAGTACTTC. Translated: CASSESSWAIETQYF.

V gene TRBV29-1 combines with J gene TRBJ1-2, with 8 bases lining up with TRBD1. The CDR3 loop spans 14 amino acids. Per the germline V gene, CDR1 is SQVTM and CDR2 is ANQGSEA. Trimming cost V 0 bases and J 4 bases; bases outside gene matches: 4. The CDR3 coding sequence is TGCAGCGTTGAAGAGGGCGGGACAGGCTATGGCTACACCTTC. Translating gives CSVEEGGTGYGYTF.

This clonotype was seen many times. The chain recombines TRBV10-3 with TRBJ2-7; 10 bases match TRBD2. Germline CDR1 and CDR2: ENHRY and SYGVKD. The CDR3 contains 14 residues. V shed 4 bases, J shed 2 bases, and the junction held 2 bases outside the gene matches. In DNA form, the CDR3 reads TGTGCCATCAGTGGGACTAGCGGAACCTACGAGCAGTACTTC. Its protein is CAISGTSGTYEQYF.

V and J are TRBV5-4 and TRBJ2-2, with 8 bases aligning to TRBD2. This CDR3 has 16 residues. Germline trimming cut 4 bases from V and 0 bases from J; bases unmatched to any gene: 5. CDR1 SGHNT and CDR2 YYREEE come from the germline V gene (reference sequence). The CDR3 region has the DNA TGTGCCAGCAGCCACCGGCGGGGGGCGAACACCGGGGAGCTGTTTTTT. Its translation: CASSHRRGANTGELFF.

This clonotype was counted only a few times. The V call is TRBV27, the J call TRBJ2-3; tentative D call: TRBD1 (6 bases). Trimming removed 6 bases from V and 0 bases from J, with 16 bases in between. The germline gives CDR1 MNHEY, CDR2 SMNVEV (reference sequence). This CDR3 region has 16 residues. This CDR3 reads CASRQNRATSTDTQYF. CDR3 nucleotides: TGTGCCAGCAGACAAAACAGGGCAACTAGCACAGATACGCAGTATTTT.

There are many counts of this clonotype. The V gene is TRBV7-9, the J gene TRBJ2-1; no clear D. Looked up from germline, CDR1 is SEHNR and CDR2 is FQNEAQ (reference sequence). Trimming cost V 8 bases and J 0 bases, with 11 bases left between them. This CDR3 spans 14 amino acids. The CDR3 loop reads CASPSVLSYNEQFF. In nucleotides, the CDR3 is TGTGCCAGCCCCTCGGTGCTCTCCTACAATGAGCAGTTCTTC. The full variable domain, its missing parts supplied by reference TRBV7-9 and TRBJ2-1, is DTGVSQNPRHKITKRGQNVTFRCDPISEHNRLYWYRQTLGQGPEFLTYFQNEAQLEKSRLLSDRFSAERPKGSFSTLEIQRTEQGDSAMYLCASPSVLSYNEQFFGPGTRLTVL.

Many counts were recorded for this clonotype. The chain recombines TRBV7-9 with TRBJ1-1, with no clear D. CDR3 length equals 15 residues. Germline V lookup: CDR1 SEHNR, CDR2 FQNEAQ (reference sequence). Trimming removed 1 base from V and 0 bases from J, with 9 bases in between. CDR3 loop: CASSLGTGLNTEAFF. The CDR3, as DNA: TGTGCCAGCAGCTTAGGGACCGGACTGAACACTGAAGCTTTCTTT.

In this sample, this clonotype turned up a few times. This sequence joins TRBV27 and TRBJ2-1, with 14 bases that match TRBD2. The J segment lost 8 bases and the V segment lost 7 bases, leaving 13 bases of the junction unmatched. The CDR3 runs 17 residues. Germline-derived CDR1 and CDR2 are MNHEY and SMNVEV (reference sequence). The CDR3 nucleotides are TGTGCCAGCACGGGACTAGCGGGAGCCCTATCGTCCGATGAGCAGTTCTTC. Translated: CASTGLAGALSSDEQFF.

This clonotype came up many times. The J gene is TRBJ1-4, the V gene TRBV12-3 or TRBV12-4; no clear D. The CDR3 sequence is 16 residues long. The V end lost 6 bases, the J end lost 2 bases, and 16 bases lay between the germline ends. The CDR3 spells CASSASVLATNEKLFF. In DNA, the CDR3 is TGTGCCAGCAGCGCCTCCGTTCTGGCTACTAATGAAAAACTGTTTTTT.

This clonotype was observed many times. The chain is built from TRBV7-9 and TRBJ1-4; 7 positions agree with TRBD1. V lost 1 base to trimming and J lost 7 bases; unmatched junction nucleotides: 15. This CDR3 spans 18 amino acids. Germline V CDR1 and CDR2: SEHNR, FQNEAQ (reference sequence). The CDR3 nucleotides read TGTGCCAGCAGCTTAGGAGACACAGGGGTTAACCCCATTGAAAAACTGTTTTTT. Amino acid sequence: CASSLGDTGVNPIEKLFF.